This T cell receptor (beta chain) was found in a study of OX40 agonist ivuxolimab in advanced cancers. Some background on the complete study: Ivuxolimab, which targeted the costimulatory receptor OX40 (CD134), was an agonistic, fully human IgG2 monoclonal antibody. Three dose-escalation patients achieved partial responses, one with hepatocellular carcinoma and two with cutaneous melanoma. Intravenous ivuxolimab was administered to patients every 2 weeks at six dose levels: 0.01, 0.1, 0.3, 1.5, 3 and 10 mg/kg. Among the roughly 50 dose-escalation patients, around 19 had hepatocellular carcinoma, 15 or so melanoma, 9 renal cell carcinoma and 9 head and neck cancer. Prior anti-PD-1, anti-PD-L1 or anti-CTLA-4 therapy was permitted, and 30% to 45% of dose-escalation patients had received checkpoint inhibitors. In the dose-escalation cohort, roughly 82% of patients were male, and the mean age was around 60 years with a range of roughly 20 to 85. The purpose of peripheral TCRbeta sequencing was to test whether ivuxolimab changed TCR sequence diversity and led to clonal T-cell expansion. The monotherapy dose-escalation portion (N ≈ 52 patients) of the phase I ivuxolimab trial is reported in the paper. Results and caveats for the whole study, not just this receptor: In the 0.1-3.0 mg/kg groups, partial responders had among the lowest normalized peripheral clonal expansion, particularly in CD8+ T cells. Low levels of normalized T-cell clonal expansion were also seen in some patients who did not respond. At doses from 0.1 to 3.0 mg/kg, clonal expansion was seen in both CD4+ and CD8+ blood T cells between baseline and week 6. Which antigens the clonally expanded peripheral T cells were specific for was not determined. After ivuxolimab, expanded clones were on average more numerous among CD8+ T cells than among CD4+ T cells.

For sequencing of the TCRbeta CDR3 region, genomic DNA was extracted from the sorted cells. TCRbeta CDR3 regions were sequenced using the immunoSEQ Assay. This immuneACCESS table, as held by TCRdb, lists in-frame sequences with V and J called but not all clones. Of the missing ones, under half trace to an unresolved V gene in checked studies; the others have no known cause. This sample has some 100,000 clones in its table, and 70% to 90% of those were observed once. The ten biggest clones cover about 0.8% of the sample. Deletion took 4 bases off V and 4 bases off J, with a span of 14 bases between the germline ends. In the germline V gene, CDR1 corresponds to SGHRS and CDR2 to YFSETQ. Inclusive of the bounding cysteine and phenylalanine, the CDR3 is 14 residues long. CDR3 DNA is the only sequence kept; it has 42 bases, read in frame from the first base. Remarks on this clone: No antigen is known for it. Per-base quality was not reported, and no clone a single base away is much larger than it.

Patients with a history of autoimmune disease or receiving systemic immunosuppression were excluded from the trial. Peripheral blood for TCR sequencing was collected from all dose cohorts at baseline, on cycle 4 day 1, and on cycle 7 day 1. The samples were drawn from a first-in-human, open-label, multicenter phase I dose-escalation trial of ivuxolimab. Adults with locally advanced or metastatic melanoma, renal cell, hepatocellular, or head and neck squamous cell carcinoma were enrolled in the trial. Before TCR sequencing, CD4+ and CD8+ T cells were separately sorted from peripheral blood. The starting material was CD4+ or CD8+ T cells sorted from blood, obtained in a trial of the OX40 agonist ivuxolimab. The sequence derives from an adult with an advanced solid tumor such as melanoma, head and neck, liver or kidney cancer. The rearranged chain carries TRBV5-1 and TRBJ2-5, with TRBD2 tentatively as D gene (7 bases match). The CDR3 region has the sequence CASSPTGGPETQYF. The nucleotide sequence is given as TGCGCCAGCAGCCCCACGGGGGGCCCAGAGACCCAGTACTTC. The full variable domain, completed from the reference TRBV5-1 and TRBJ2-5 proteins outside the CDR3, reads KAGVTQTPRYLIKTRGQQVTLSCSPISGHRSVSWYQQTPGQGLQFLFEYFSETQRNKGNFPGRFSGRQFSNSRSEMNVSTLELGDSALYLCASSPTGGPETQYFGPGTRLLVL.